This T cell receptor beta chain was captured by sequencing in a study of Ad26.COV2.S vaccination and SARS-CoV-2 variants. This CDR3 has 13 amino acids. Trimming at V came to 5 bases and at J to 3 bases, leaving 0 bases not matched to a gene. CDR1 SEHNR and CDR2 FQNEAQ come from the germline V gene (reference sequence). The assay was immunoSEQ multiplex PCR, and TCRdb's table has in-frame clones only and misses some. The table lists roughly 100,000 clones, 80% of them singletons. In the case of this clone: As yet, its antigen is unknown.

Whole-study results and caveats: Substantial breadth in spike-specific CD8+ and CD4+ T cell responses was reportedly seen after vaccination. Analyses of TCR breadth and depth may have underestimated total T cell responses.

The rearrangement uses TRBV7-9 and TRBJ2-2; 7 bases are shared with TRBD1. The sequence derives from a human donor who had recovered from COVID-19. The sample was peripheral blood, taken after recovery from COVID-19. CDR3: CASSGTDTGELFF. CDR3 bases: TGTGCCAGCAGCGGGACAGACACCGGGGAGCTGTTTTTT.